One T cell receptor (beta chain) is described in this entry. Sequencing used immunoSEQ multiplex PCR; TCRdb keeps in-frame clones, though not all of them. The data hold around 150,000 clones, with approximately 90% observed a single time. This sample is drawn from a study of blood T cell repertoires in COVID-19. The germline CDR1 and CDR2 sequences are SGHVS and FQNEAQ. The CDR3 totals 14 residues. V was clipped by 6 bases and J by 4 bases, with 15 bases between them. The sequence was obtained from an older woman who had recovered from COVID-19. The rearrangement uses TRBV7-8 and TRBJ1-2; D is undetermined. The material sequenced was peripheral blood. Here the CDR3 DNA reads TGTGCCAGCAGAATAGGAGGCGCAAGCTATGGCTACACCTTC. This codes for CASRIGGASYGYTF.